This is a list of T cell receptor beta chains from one sample in a study of T-cell reconstitution after alpha-beta-depleted transplantation in children. In TCRdb, the PCR reads were re-called with MiXCR into one record per CDR3 protein. The sample has approximately 980,000 distinct CDR3 sequences; 25% to 35% are singletons. Material: PBMCs, mostly from graft donor cells, obtained 360 days after TCRalphabeta/CD19-depleted stem cell transplant. These receptors all come from a boy younger than two who had a stem cell transplant for SCID, so the T cells may come from the graft donor. Both conserved end residues are part of each CDR3. The D gene is left open where the match is weak. For some rows the clone size is stated as once, few or many, or as a class when expanded; others skip it.

abundance	v_gene	j_gene	d_gene	len	CDR3nt	CDR3aa
-	TRBV7-9	TRBJ2-3	TRBD2	14	TGTGCCAGCAGCTTCACGACCGGGGGGGATACGCAGTATTTT	CASSFTTGGDTQYF
few	TRBV4-2	TRBJ2-5	-	17	TGTGCCAGCAGCCAAGATAGGGGGGGGGGATACCAAGAGACCCAGTACTTC	CASSQDRGGGYQETQYF
-	TRBV11-2	TRBJ1-1	-	13	TGTGCCAGCAGCGGAACCCCGGACCAAAAGAACACCTTT	CASSGTPDQKNTF
-	TRBV20-1	TRBJ1-1	TRBD1	15	TGCAGTGCCACCCAAGGGGGCAGGAGGAACACTGAAGCTTTCTTT	CSATQGGRRNTEAFF
few	TRBV7-8	TRBJ2-7	-	16	TGTGCCAGCAGCTTAGGCGGACAGTCCACAGCCTACGAGCAGTACTTC	CASSLGGQSTAYEQYF
many	TRBV5-1	TRBJ2-7	-	14	TGCGCCAGCAGCTTAAGGACGGACTCCTACGAGCAGTACTTC	CASSLRTDSYEQYF
few	TRBV4-1	TRBJ1-1	TRBD1	15	TGCGCCAGCAGCCAGGCCGGGACAGGGGGGACTCAAGCTTTCTTT	CASSQAGTGGTQAFF
few	TRBV12-3/TRBV12-4	TRBJ1-2	-	11	TGTGCCAGCAGCTCCGGTCGGGGCTACACCTTC	CASSSGRGYTF
few	TRBV29-1	TRBJ2-1	-	15	TGCAGCGTGAAGCAGGGATTTCTCTCCTACAATGAGCAGTTCTTC	CSVKQGFLSYNEQFF
-	TRBV28	TRBJ2-7	-	13	TGTGCCAGCAGTTTATTTGCGGGTGTCGAGCAGTACTTC	CASSLFAGVEQYF
-	TRBV5-1	TRBJ2-7	-	13	TGCGCCAGCAGCGGGCTCAGCCCATACGAGCAGTACTTC	CASSGLSPYEQYF
-	TRBV27	TRBJ2-6	-	15	TGTGCCAGCATACCCCTAACCCTGGGGGCCAACGTCCTGACTTTC	CASIPLTLGANVLTF
-	TRBV2	TRBJ2-3	-	15	TGTGCCAGCAGTACCTTAGCGGTTAGCACAGATACGCAGTATTTT	CASSTLAVSTDTQYF
-	TRBV15	TRBJ2-6	-	15	TGTGCCACCGAAGGAGGGGGTGCTGGGGCCAACGTCCTGACTTTC	CATEGGGAGANVLTF
-	TRBV5-1	TRBJ2-3	TRBD2	16	TGCGCCAGCAGCTTGGCCACCTTAGCGGGGGGAGATACGCAGTATTTT	CASSLATLAGGDTQYF
many	TRBV7-2	TRBJ1-5	-	16	TGTGCCAGCAGCCCATCCGGGACACTTAGCAATCAGCCCCAGCATTTT	CASSPSGTLSNQPQHF
-	TRBV4-2	TRBJ1-2	-	14	TGTGCCAGCAGCCAAGATCCACGTGCCTATGGCTACACCTTC	CASSQDPRAYGYTF
few	TRBV9	TRBJ1-3	-	15	TGTGCCAGCAGCGTAGACGGAGGGCAAGGAAACACCATATATTTT	CASSVDGGQGNTIYF
-	TRBV4-1	TRBJ2-1	TRBD2	16	TGCGCCAGCAGCCAAGAGCCGGGACTAGTCGCCAATGAGCAGTTCTTC	CASSQEPGLVANEQFF
few	TRBV14	TRBJ2-7	-	13	TGTGCCAGCAGCCAAGACCAGGGGAGCGAGCAGTACTTC	CASSQDQGSEQYF
-	TRBV25-1	TRBJ2-3	TRBD2	15	TGTGCCAGCAGTGAACCTAGCGGATACACAGATACGCAGTATTTT	CASSEPSGYTDTQYF
few	TRBV12-3/TRBV12-4	TRBJ1-1	-	13	TGTGCCAGCAGCCCTACAGGGCCCTTCGAAGCTTTCTTT	CASSPTGPFEAFF
many	TRBV5-1	TRBJ2-7	-	15	TGCGCCAGCAGCTTGGAGGGTTTTCGTTCCTACGAGCAGTACTTC	CASSLEGFRSYEQYF
-	TRBV4-3	TRBJ2-7	-	15	TGCGCCAGCAGCCAAACCGGGACTGATGGCTACGAGCAGTACTTC	CASSQTGTDGYEQYF
few	TRBV20-1	TRBJ2-3	TRBD2	14	TGCAGTGCTATTGTCGGGGGGGGGACAGATACGCAGTATTTT	CSAIVGGGTDTQYF
once	TRBV2	TRBJ2-7	TRBD1	15	TGTGCCAGCAGTGCACGACAGGGACCAGCCTACGAGCAGTACTTC	CASSARQGPAYEQYF
-	TRBV5-1	TRBJ2-3	-	16	TGCGCCAGCAGCGGCCGCCGGGACCGGTTTCCAGATACGCAGTATTTT	CASSGRRDRFPDTQYF
few	TRBV12-3/TRBV12-4	TRBJ2-2	-	14	TGTGCCAGCAGTTTACGAGCCTGGGGCGGGGAGCTGTTTTTT	CASSLRAWGGELFF
few	TRBV5-1	TRBJ2-7	-	14	TGCGCCAGCAGCTTGTTGCTGGGACACTACGAGCAGTACTTC	CASSLLLGHYEQYF
-	TRBV12-3/TRBV12-4	TRBJ2-1	TRBD2	15	TGTGCCAGCAGACGTTCGGGGGGGAGCGACAATGAGCAGTTCTTC	CASRRSGGSDNEQFF
many	TRBV11-2	TRBJ1-6	-	18	TGTGCCAGCAGCTTAGAGTTGAGGGAGTCGTCCTATAATTCACCCCTCCACTTT	CASSLELRESSYNSPLHF
-	TRBV28	TRBJ2-4	TRBD1	15	TGTGCCAGCAGTTTGCCCGGACAGGGCCAAAACATTCAGTACTTC	CASSLPGQGQNIQYF
-	TRBV10-3	TRBJ2-6	-	17	TGTGCCATCAGTGATCCACAGGCAAAACCTGGGGCCAACGTCCTGACTTTC	CAISDPQAKPGANVLTF
-	TRBV20-1	TRBJ2-1	-	13	TGCAGTGCTCAGGTCTGGGCCTACAATGAGCAGTTCTTC	CSAQVWAYNEQFF
few	TRBV9	TRBJ2-7	TRBD1	15	TGTGCCAGCACCACGACGGGGACAGGAGCAGTAGAGCAGTACTTC	CASTTTGTGAVEQYF
-	TRBV7-9	TRBJ1-3	-	16	TGTGCCAGCAGCTTAGAGACTCTACGCGGTGGAAACACCATATATTTT	CASSLETLRGGNTIYF
-	TRBV19	TRBJ2-1	TRBD2	15	TGTGCCAGTAGTCGATCCCTAGCGGGGGGGAATGAGCAGTTCTTC	CASSRSLAGGNEQFF
-	TRBV20-1	TRBJ2-7	-	12	TGCAGTGCTAGAGATCCCCTCTCCGAGCAGTACTTC	CSARDPLSEQYF
once	TRBV15	TRBJ2-1	-	13	TGTGCCACCAGCAGAGACCATGACAATGAGCAGTTCTTC	CATSRDHDNEQFF
-	TRBV6-2/TRBV6-3	TRBJ1-5	TRBD1	16	TGTGCCAGCAGTTTTGGACAGGGAAGATCAGGTCAGCCCCAGCATTTT	CASSFGQGRSGQPQHF
few	TRBV10-3	TRBJ2-3	TRBD1	15	TGTGCCATCAGACCAACAGGGGGAAGCACAGATACGCAGTATTTT	CAIRPTGGSTDTQYF
-	TRBV5-1	TRBJ2-4	-	17	TGCGCCAGCAGCTTGGTTGGGGCGAAACTAGCCAAAAACATTCAGTACTTC	CASSLVGAKLAKNIQYF
-	TRBV5-1	TRBJ2-3	-	11	TGCGCCAGCAGCTTGATCGGACAGTGGTATTTT	CASSLIGQWYF
few	TRBV11-2	TRBJ2-2	-	15	TGTGCCAGCAGCTCTAGATTTTCCAAGTCCGGGGAGCTGTTTTTT	CASSSRFSKSGELFF
-	TRBV9	TRBJ2-1	-	11	TGTGCCAGCAGCGTAGTGGACTGGCAGTTCTTC	CASSVVDWQFF
many	TRBV5-1	TRBJ2-3	-	15	TGCGCCAGCAGCTTGGGGAAGGTGTTGGCAGATACGCAGTATTTT	CASSLGKVLADTQYF
few	TRBV5-1	TRBJ1-1	-	16	TGCGCCAGCAGCTTGGAAGCCCCCGGAGGTGACACTGAAGCTTTCTTT	CASSLEAPGGDTEAFF
-	TRBV7-9	TRBJ1-1	-	15	TGTGCCAGCAGCTTAGCCGGATTAATGAACACTGAAGCTTTCTTT	CASSLAGLMNTEAFF
-	TRBV12-3/TRBV12-4	TRBJ1-5	TRBD1	13	TGTGCCAGCAGGACAGGGAGCAATCAGCCCCAGCATTTT	CASRTGSNQPQHF
-	TRBV10-2	TRBJ2-5	TRBD1	13	TGCGCCAGCAGGACAGGGTGGGAAGAGACCCAGTACTTC	CASRTGWEETQYF
few	TRBV11-2	TRBJ2-7	-	14	TGTGCCAGCAGCTTAGCCGGCAGGGTTCACGAGCAGTACTTC	CASSLAGRVHEQYF
-	TRBV29-1	TRBJ2-5	TRBD2	13	TGCAGCGTGGCTAGCGGGGGGAAAGAGACCCAGTACTTC	CSVASGGKETQYF
few	TRBV2	TRBJ2-3	-	16	TGTGCCAGCAGTGTTGAGATCCCCTCTAGCACAGATACGCAGTATTTT	CASSVEIPSSTDTQYF
-	TRBV29-1	TRBJ2-2	-	14	TGCAGCGTTGAAGTCGGACTGATAACCGGGGAGCTGTTTTTT	CSVEVGLITGELFF
-	TRBV25-1	TRBJ2-1	-	14	TGTGCCAGCAGTGATGTCGGGGGCTGGGCAGAGCAGTTCTTC	CASSDVGGWAEQFF
-	TRBV6-1	TRBJ2-7	TRBD2	14	TGTGCCAGCAGCCCCCGTAGCGGGGGAGGCGAGCAGTACTTC	CASSPRSGGGEQYF
few	TRBV5-1	TRBJ2-1	-	15	TGCGCCAGCAGCTTTGAGGGCCTTTCCTACAATGAGCAGTTCTTC	CASSFEGLSYNEQFF
many	TRBV9	TRBJ2-1	TRBD2	14	TGTGCCAGCAGCCCTAGCGGGAGGTACAATGAGCAGTTCTTC	CASSPSGRYNEQFF
-	TRBV27	TRBJ2-3	-	19	TGTGCCAGCAGTTCAGTCTCGATGGGGGATTATACTAGCACAGATACGCAGTATTTT	CASSSVSMGDYTSTDTQYF